This paragraph covers one T cell receptor (beta chain) sequence. The antigen remains unidentified. Unstimulated Tregs (CD4+CD25+CD127-) and CD4+CD25- non-Tregs were sorted from PBMCs. The sample originates from a study of Tregs in tolerant kidney transplant recipients. Study-wide background: Recipients received nonmyeloablative bone marrow transplants from related graft donors, with transient mixed chimerism.

Using immunoSEQ multiplex PCR, the repertoire was profiled, and TCRdb retains in-frame clones only, with some absent. The data hold fewer than 80,000 clones, with 95% to 98% observed a single time. The V segment lost 4 bases and the J segment 6 bases; nucleotides outside the gene matches: 10. Germline V gene data show CDR1 as SGHTA and CDR2 as FQGNSA. This CDR3 has 16 residues. Findings and limits, study-wide: Validation in larger populations is needed because few patients were studied.

The specimen was Tregs from blood, collected before the transplant. The rearrangement uses TRBV7-2 and TRBJ2-7, with TRBD2 matching over 12 bases. This receptor was obtained from a human donor who received a combined kidney and bone marrow transplant. CDR3 amino acids: CASSYRLAGGVGEQYF. The CDR3 DNA follows: TGTGCCAGCAGCTACCGCCTAGCGGGAGGGGTGGGCGAGCAGTACTTC.